Listed here is a single TCR beta chain. These data originate in a study of blood T cell repertoires in COVID-19. Study context: The samples span acute and convalescent COVID-19 from the United States, Italy and Spain.

CDR3 length: 13 amino acids. The V gene end was trimmed by 9 bases and the J gene end by 6 bases; junction bases not matched to a gene: 4. CDR1 is MNHEY and CDR2 is SMNVEV in the germline V gene (reference sequence). Produced via immunoSEQ multiplex PCR; TCRdb's table is partial and in-frame only. The sample has 170,000 or so clones, 65% to 90% seen once; the top ten hold 7% to 10%. The TCR originated in a middle-aged man with active or convalescent COVID-19. The chain joins TRBV27 to TRBJ2-1, with 11 bases fitting TRBD2. The sequenced sample consisted of peripheral blood. The CDR3 bases are TGTGCCAGTAGGGGACTAGCGGTCAATGAGCAGTTCTTC. This codes for CASRGLAVNEQFF.